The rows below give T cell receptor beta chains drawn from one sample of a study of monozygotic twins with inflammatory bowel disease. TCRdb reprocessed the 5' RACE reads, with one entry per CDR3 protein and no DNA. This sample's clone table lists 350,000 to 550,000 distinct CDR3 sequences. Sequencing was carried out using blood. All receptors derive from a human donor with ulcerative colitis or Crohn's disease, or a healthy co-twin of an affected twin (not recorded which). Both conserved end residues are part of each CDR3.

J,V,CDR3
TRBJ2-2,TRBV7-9,CASSSEGTIPGELFF
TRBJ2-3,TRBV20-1,CSASPGSTDTQYF
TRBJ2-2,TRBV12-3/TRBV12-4,CASSLDITGVQTGELFF
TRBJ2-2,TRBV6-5,CASSYSMPTANTGELFF
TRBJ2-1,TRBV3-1,CASSHRDLSYNEQFF
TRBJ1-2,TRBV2,CASLTGTVLSGYTF
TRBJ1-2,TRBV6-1,CASSDIAGGGGYTF
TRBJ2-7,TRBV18,CASSPLQLDHEQYF
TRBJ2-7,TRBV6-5,CASSYLSGGRSYEQYF
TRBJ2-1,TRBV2,CASFSGRAFSEQFF
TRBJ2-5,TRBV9,CASSEGPSETQYF
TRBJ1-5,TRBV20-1,CSAREPGSNQPQHF
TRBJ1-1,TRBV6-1,CASTLTAGLNTEAFF
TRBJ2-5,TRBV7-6,CASSLGAVRETQYF
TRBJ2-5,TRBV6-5,CASSYWRGETQYF
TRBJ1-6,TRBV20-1,CSARETGIGYNSPLHF
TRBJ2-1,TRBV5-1,CASRRDRADEQFF
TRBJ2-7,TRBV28,CASRDDRDYEQYF
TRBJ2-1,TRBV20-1,CSARGGTQGNEQFF
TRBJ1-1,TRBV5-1,CASSRDEVEAFF
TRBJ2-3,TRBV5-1,CASSPLVQADTQYF
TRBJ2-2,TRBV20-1,CSAESLQGARAGELFF
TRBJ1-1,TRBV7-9,CASSSYSGLNTEAFF
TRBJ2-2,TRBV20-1,CSARAPAVTGTNIGELFF
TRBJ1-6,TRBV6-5,CASSANNSPLHF
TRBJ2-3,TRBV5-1,CASSLEASGGSDTQYF
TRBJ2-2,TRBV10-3,CAISESLRSNTGELFF
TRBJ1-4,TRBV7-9,CASSSPDSNEKLFF
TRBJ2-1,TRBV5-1,CASSLDRGNYNEQFF
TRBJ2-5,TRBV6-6,CASRFEGAQETQYF
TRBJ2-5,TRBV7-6,CASGGGENLGRETQYF
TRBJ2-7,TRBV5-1,CASSATGTGELEQYF
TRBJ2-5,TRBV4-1,CASSQGVLGTSGGQETQYF
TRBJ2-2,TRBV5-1,CASSFLTANTGELFF
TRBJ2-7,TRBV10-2,CASSEGHAYEQYF
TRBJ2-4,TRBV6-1,CASSEASLGTLIAKNIQYF
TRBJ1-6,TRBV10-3,CAIIRRGQGCNSPLHF
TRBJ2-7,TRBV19,CARGKGQANPPSEQYF
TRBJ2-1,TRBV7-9,CASSTQANEQFF
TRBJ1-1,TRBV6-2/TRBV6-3,CASKQGLNTEAFF